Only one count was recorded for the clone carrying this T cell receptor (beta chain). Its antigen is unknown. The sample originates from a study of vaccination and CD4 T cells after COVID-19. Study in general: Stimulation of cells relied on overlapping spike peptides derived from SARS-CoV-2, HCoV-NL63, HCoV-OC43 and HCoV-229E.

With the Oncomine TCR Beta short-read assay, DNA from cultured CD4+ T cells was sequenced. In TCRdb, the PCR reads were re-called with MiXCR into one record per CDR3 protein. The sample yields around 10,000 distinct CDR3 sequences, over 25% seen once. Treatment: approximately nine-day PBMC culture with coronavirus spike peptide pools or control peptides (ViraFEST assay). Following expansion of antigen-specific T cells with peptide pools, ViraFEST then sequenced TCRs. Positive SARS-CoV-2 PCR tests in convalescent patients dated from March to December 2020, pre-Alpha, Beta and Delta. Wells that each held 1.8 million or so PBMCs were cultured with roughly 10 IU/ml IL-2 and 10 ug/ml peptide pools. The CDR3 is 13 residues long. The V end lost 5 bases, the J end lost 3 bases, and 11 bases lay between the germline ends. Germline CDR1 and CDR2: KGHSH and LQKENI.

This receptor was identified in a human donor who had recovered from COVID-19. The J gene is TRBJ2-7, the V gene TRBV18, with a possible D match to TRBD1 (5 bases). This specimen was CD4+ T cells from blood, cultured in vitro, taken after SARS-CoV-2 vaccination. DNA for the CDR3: TGTGCCAGCTCAACGGACATACGCTACGAGCAGTACGTC. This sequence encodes CASSTDIRYEQYV.